The text below deals with one TCR beta chain. Its specific antigen is unknown. No qualities accompany the bases; no much larger clone lies one base away. Data came from an Illumina HiSeq 2500. Quantitative 5'-RACE with molecular barcodes was the method used to prepare the TCR beta libraries. On the study's bioinformatics: A new computational method based on a probabilistic model of VDJ rearrangement was used to identify disease-linked TCR variants. Clones were called with MiXCR by TCRdb after fastp trimmed the public reads at Q25, and only in-frame beta chains were retained. Under each unique CDR3 protein, matching rows form one entry showing the most common genes and DNA. TCRdb's processing, not the authors' own work, is the source of the V and J calls. This sample gives 250,000 or so distinct CDR3 sequences in total; approximately 20% of them show up just once. The top ten hold approximately 32% of the sample.

This specimen comes from a study of CD8 T cells in ankylosing spondylitis (dated 2017 in TCRdb). General notes on the study: To find TCR variants linked to disease, the study profiled T cell receptor beta repertoires in ankylosing spondylitis patients and healthy donors. In total, the full study cohort was made up of 85 to 140 healthy donors and about two dozen ankylosing spondylitis patients. Peripheral blood was sampled, and synovial fluid was additionally collected from ankylosing spondylitis patients.

The germline V gene encodes CDR1 LGHNA and CDR2 YNFKEQ. Reading from cysteine to phenylalanine, the CDR3 counts 15 amino acids. CDR3 DNA is the only sequence kept; it has 45 bases, read in frame from the first base. The V end loses 0 bases and the J end loses 0 bases, and a stretch of 6 bases separates them. The study at large found these results: The disease-linked clones were reported as significantly enriched in matched synovial fluid samples from ankylosing spondylitis patients. In peripheral blood, the disease-linked clones were found at relatively low frequencies and had a CD8+ phenotype. Blood from ankylosing spondylitis patients appeared to be characterized by a TCR beta motif composed of 7 to 9 highly homologous amino acid variants. Some motif variants had previously been reported in the synovial fluid and blood of reactive arthritis patients, which suggests shared mechanisms of disease initiation.

Sequencing was performed on blood, either unsorted or a sorted T cell fraction (not recorded which). This sequence was found in a male donor with ankylosing spondylitis or in good health (not recorded which). The sequence joins TRBV4-2 to TRBJ1-5; the D gene is perhaps TRBD1, from 5 matching bases. The nucleotides read TGTGCCAGCAGCCAAGAAAGGGGTAGCAATCAGCCCCAGCATTTT. It encodes CASSQERGSNQPQHF.